The present TCR beta chain was sequenced within a study of T-cell reconstitution after alpha-beta-depleted transplantation in children. Unique molecular identifiers were used to barcode this TCRbeta library. In TCRdb, the PCR reads were re-called with MiXCR into one record per CDR3 protein. The profile shows just under 350,000 distinct CDR3 sequences, 15% to 20% of them singletons. Regarding the study as a whole: At one year after transplant, newly produced T cells mostly accounted for T-cell counts and diversity. Elevated TCRbeta diversity at day 60 was traced, in some patients, to surviving recipient T cells and thymic progenitors. Two months or so post-transplant, alpha-beta T cells reportedly derived from several hundred expanded graft clones.

There are 19 residues in the CDR3. Trimming shortened V by 1 base and J by 5 bases, and 28 bases separated the two germline ends. Germline CDR1 and CDR2: SGHRS and YFSETQ. With respect to this clonotype: Its antigen is still unknown.

The rearrangement uses TRBV5-1 and TRBJ2-7, with a possible D match to TRBD1 (7 bases). The receptor was derived from a male patient aged 2-10 years who had a stem cell transplant for acute lymphoblastic leukemia, so the T cells may come from the graft donor. Sequenced material: PBMCs, mostly from graft donor cells, taken 360 days after TCRalphabeta/CD19-depleted stem cell transplant. The CDR3 nucleotides are TGCGCCAGCAGCTTGTACCCCTCCAGGGGGGAAATACTTGGCAACGAGCAGTACTTC. It yields the protein CASSLYPSRGEILGNEQYF.